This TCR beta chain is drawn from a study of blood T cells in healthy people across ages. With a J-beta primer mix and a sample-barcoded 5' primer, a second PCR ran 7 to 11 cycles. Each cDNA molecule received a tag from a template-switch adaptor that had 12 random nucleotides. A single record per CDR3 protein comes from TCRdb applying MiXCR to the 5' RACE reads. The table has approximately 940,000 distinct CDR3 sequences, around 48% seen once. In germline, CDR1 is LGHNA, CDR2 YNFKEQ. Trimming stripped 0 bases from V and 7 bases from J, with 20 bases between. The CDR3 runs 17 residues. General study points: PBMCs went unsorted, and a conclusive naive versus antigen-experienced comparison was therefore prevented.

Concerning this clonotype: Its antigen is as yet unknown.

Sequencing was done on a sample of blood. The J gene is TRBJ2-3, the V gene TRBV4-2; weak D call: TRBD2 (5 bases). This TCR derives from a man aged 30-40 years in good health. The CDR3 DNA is TGTGCCAGCAGCCAAGATAGTAGGACTCCGAACATACATACGCAGTATTTT. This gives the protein CASSQDSRTPNIHTQYF.